This T cell receptor (beta chain) was profiled in a study of cytomegalovirus exposure and HLA in healthy donors. The germline CDR1 and CDR2 sequences are WSHSY and SAAADI. Trimming took 2 bases from V and 6 from J, leaving 8 bases between them. The CDR3 sequence is 13 residues long. The PCR contained 60 Vbeta and 13 Jbeta primers. Clones were read by immunoSEQ multiplex PCR, and TCRdb kept only the in-frame ones, dropping some. Of under 150,000 clones in the sample, more than 70% were seen once. The sample holds a few counts of this clone. What was sequenced was PBMCs. The V gene is TRBV10-2, the J gene TRBJ1-5, with D perhaps matching TRBD1 (5 bases). This TCR was sampled from a male donor in good health and CMV-seropositive. CDR3 DNA: TGCGCCAGCAGTGAGCAGGGAGGTCAGCCCCAGCATTTT. It codes for CASSEQGGQPQHF.